This T cell receptor (beta chain) was captured by sequencing in a study of tumor-infiltrating lymphocytes in primary liver carcinoma. Findings of the study overall: Overlap in tumor-adjacent and tumor-blood pairs fell below that of tumor region pairs. CD8+ and CD4+ repertoires went uncompared, the samples being bulk unsorted.

Trimming took off 6 bases at V and 5 bases at J, with 19 bases between the two ends. There are 15 residues in the CDR3. The germline V gene has CDR1 SGHAT and CDR2 FQNNGV. This clonotype is categorized as medium-sized. Its matching antigen is unknown. Germline DNA was also extracted, with blood RNA taken from unsorted whole blood. Collection of 3 to 4 milliliters of peripheral blood took place before surgery. A constant-region primer primed TCR beta cDNA synthesis from about 530 ng of total RNA. Three rounds of nested multiplex PCR with slightly modified ARM-PCR produced TCR beta libraries. A C-beta reverse primer and TRBV1-TRBV30 forward primers served in each of the first two PCR rounds, at 9 to 11 cycles apiece. TCRdb independently ran MiXCR on the multiplex PCR reads; one entry per CDR3 protein. The sample holds 200,000 or so distinct CDR3 sequences, approximately 64% seen once.

Input material: peripheral blood. The rearrangement links TRBV11-2 to TRBJ1-1; no clear D gene. The TCR was taken from a woman aged 55-70 years with primary liver carcinoma and hepatitis B virus infection. CDR3 loop: CASSQRERRRTEAFF. As DNA, the CDR3 is TGTGCCAGCAGTCAGAGAGAGCGGCGCCGGACTGAAGCTTTCTTT.